The 7 T cell receptor beta chains in this list originate from one sample, sequenced in a study of blood T cell repertoires in COVID-19. Profiling relied on immunoSEQ multiplex PCR, and the TCRdb table lists in-frame clones only, not all of them. The table lists 55,000 to 65,000 clones, 82% of them singletons, with roughly an eighth in the top ten. Sequenced sample: peripheral blood. These receptors all come from a human donor in a cohort sampled during active COVID-19.

The table lists this clone with a count of one. The J gene is TRBJ1-2, the V gene TRBV7-9; D ambiguous. V lost 0 bases and J lost 2, with 7 bases in between. This CDR3 has 14 residues. Per the germline V gene, CDR1 is SEHNR and CDR2 is FQNEAQ (reference sequence). The CDR3 nucleotides are TGTGCCAGCAGCTTAGCTGCCACAAACTATGGCTACACCTTC. Amino acid sequence: CASSLAATNYGYTF.

The chain recombines TRBV4-1 with TRBJ2-3; D may be TRBD2 (5 bases). Per the germline V gene, CDR1 is MGHRA and CDR2 is YSYEKL. This CDR3 region has 14 residues. The V gene lost 6 bases and the J gene lost 4 bases, with 14 bases spanning the gap. The CDR3 DNA sequence: TGCGCCAGCAGACCTAGGCGGGTCGCAGATACGCAGTATTTT. Translation: CASRPRRVADTQYF.

The chain employs TRBV9 and TRBJ1-3; the match to TRBD1 covers 7 bases. J was trimmed by 0 bases and V by 4 bases; bases with no gene match: 7. The CDR3 spans 16 residues. Germline CDR1 SGDLS, CDR2 YYNGEE. In nucleotides, the CDR3 is TGTGCCAGCAGCCCCGGGCCAGGGGGCTCTGGAAACACCATATATTTT. Translated: CASSPGPGGSGNTIYF.

The V gene is TRBV5-1, the J gene TRBJ1-6, with D tentatively TRBD1 (6 bases). Germline V gene sequence: CDR1 SGHRS, CDR2 YFSETQ. CDR3 size: 15 residues. V lost 4 bases and J lost 4, with 12 bases in between. The CDR3 bases are TGCGCCAGCAGCAGTTCGGGACAATATAATTCACCCCTCCACTTT. Its translation is CASSSSGQYNSPLHF.

This clone has only one observation. The genes are TRBV6-5 and TRBJ1-2; 7 bases are shared with TRBD1. The CDR3 runs 12 residues. CDR1 is MNHEY and CDR2 is SVGAGI in the germline V gene. The J segment lost 5 bases and the V segment lost 6 bases, leaving 3 bases of the junction unmatched. The DNA for the CDR3 is TGTGCCAGCAGAGTCAGGGGGTATGGCTACACCTTC. This codes for CASRVRGYGYTF.

This chain uses TRBV28 with TRBJ2-1, with 11 bases aligning to TRBD1. V dropped 7 bases and J dropped 7; count of bases not matched to a gene: 12. CDR1 is MDHEN and CDR2 is SYDVKM in the germline V gene. The CDR3 runs to 16 residues. The CDR3 nucleotides are TGTGCCAGCAAATACCCCGGGACAGGGGGGGGGAATGAGCAGTTCTTC. Translation gives CASKYPGTGGGNEQFF.

This clone has only one observation. The chain combines TRBV4-1 with TRBJ2-3; 7 bases map to TRBD2. J was trimmed by 6 bases and V by 4 bases; bases with no gene match: 13. CDR3 size: 16 residues. Germline V gene sequence: CDR1 MGHRA, CDR2 YSYEKL. Here the CDR3 reads CASSPPPGGTGDTQYF. CDR3 bases: TGCGCCAGCAGCCCCCCTCCGGGGGGAACGGGCGATACGCAGTATTTT.